Shown below are 27 T cell receptor beta chains from a single sample sequenced in a study of control samples from healthy donors and cancer patients. Only in-frame clones appear in the TCRdb table, and some are missing; sequencing was by immunoSEQ multiplex PCR. The sample yields more than 35,000 clones, 94% seen once. Sequences were obtained from blood. These receptors were obtained from a man aged 60-69 years in good health.

This clone is a singleton in its sample. V is TRBV28 and J is TRBJ2-4; D is possibly TRBD2 (6 bases). Germline lookup yields CDR1 MDHEN and CDR2 SYDVKM. The CDR3 contains 12 residues. V was clipped by 3 bases and J by 6 bases, with 6 bases between them. DNA for the CDR3: TGTGCCAGCAGTTTGGGGGGAAACATTCAGTACTTC. Amino acid sequence: CASSLGGNIQYF.

The rearrangement links TRBV27 to TRBJ2-7; 8 bases are a match to TRBD2. Germline lookup yields CDR1 MNHEY and CDR2 SMNVEV (reference sequence). The CDR3 contains 14 residues. V gave up 7 bases and J gave up 2 bases; unmatched junction bases: 7. The CDR3 loop is CASTRVAGTYEQYF. CDR3 nucleotides: TGTGCCAGCACCCGTGTAGCGGGGACCTACGAGCAGTACTTC.

V is TRBV7-3 and J is TRBJ2-7; weak D call: TRBD1 (5 bases). Germline lookup yields CDR1 SGHTA and CDR2 FQGTGA. The CDR3 runs 15 residues. Deletions cut 3 bases from V and 2 bases from J, with 14 bases between. The CDR3 protein is CASSLGLTAPYEQYF. The CDR3 region has the DNA TGTGCCAGCAGCTTGGGCCTGACAGCTCCCTACGAGCAGTACTTC.

This chain uses TRBV5-5 with TRBJ2-7, with a tentative D call TRBD2 (6 bases). V lost 1 base, J lost 6 bases, and 11 bases lay in between. CDR1 and CDR2 from the germline V gene are SGHKS and YYEKEE (reference sequence). CDR3 length: 13 amino acids. The CDR3 bases are TGTGCCAGCAGCTTGACGGGGGTGGGCGAGCAGTACTTC. Protein sequence: CASSLTGVGEQYF.

This clone was observed once. This rearrangement joins TRBV15 to TRBJ2-1; 7 positions agree with TRBD1. CDR3 length equals 16 residues. Germline V CDR1 and CDR2: LNHNV, YYDKDF (reference sequence). V lost 2 bases, J lost 1 base, and 5 bases stayed unmatched. The CDR3 region is CATSRPGGSSYNEQFF. CDR3 coding DNA: TGTGCCACCAGCAGACCAGGGGGTAGTTCCTACAATGAGCAGTTCTTC.

The gene calls are TRBV27 and TRBJ2-3; 13 bases are shared with TRBD2. CDR3 length: 17 residues. Germline lookup yields CDR1 MNHEY and CDR2 SMNVEV (reference sequence). V lost 2 bases and J lost 5; bases outside the gene matches: 7. The CDR3 here is CASSLPTTSGRRDTQYF. The DNA for the CDR3 is TGTGCCAGCAGTTTACCCACGACTAGCGGGAGGCGAGATACGCAGTATTTT.

The chain recombines TRBV3-1 (or the pseudogene TRBV3-2) with TRBJ1-5, with 7 positions matching TRBD1. Germline loops: CDR1 LGHDT, CDR2 YNNKEL (reference sequence). The length of the CDR3 is 14 residues. After removal of 3 bases from V and 7 bases from J, the junction contained 6 bases not matched to a gene. This chain's CDR3 is CASSQMTGMQPQHF. CDR3 coding DNA: TGTGCCAGCAGCCAGATGACAGGGATGCAGCCCCAGCATTTT.

There are a few counts of this clone. The CDR3 region has the DNA TGTGCCAGCGGTGAGCCCTACGAGCAGTACTTC. Residues: CASGEPYEQYF. V is TRBV6-6 and J is TRBJ2-7, with D unclear. CDR1 is MNHNY and CDR2 is SVGAGI in the germline V gene (reference sequence). The CDR3 covers 11 residues. Trimming took off 8 bases at V and 2 bases at J, with 7 bases between the two ends.

The chain is built from TRBV7-9 and TRBJ2-1; 8 nucleotides agree with TRBD2. The CDR3 runs 18 residues. Germline trimming cut 6 bases from V and 2 bases from J; bases unmatched to any gene: 15. CDR1 is SEHNR, CDR2 FQNEAQ, per germline (reference sequence). The CDR3 DNA reads TGTGCCAGCAGTCCGCCTCTGTGGCGGGAGGACCCCTACAATGAGCAGTTCTTC. This encodes CASSPPLWREDPYNEQFF.

This clone was picked up one time. The chain has TRBV6-5 and TRBJ1-1; D gene unclear. The CDR3 is 15 residues long. Germline V gives CDR1 MNHEY, CDR2 SVGAGI. V was clipped by 0 bases and J by 1 base, with 9 bases between them. CDR3: CASSYSASTNTEAFF. The CDR3 nucleotides are TGTGCCAGCAGTTACTCGGCTTCGACGAACACTGAAGCTTTCTTT.

This chain links TRBV5-6 with TRBJ2-7; maybe TRBD2 (5 bases). CDR1 is SGHDT, CDR2 YYEEEE, per germline. The CDR3 totals 14 residues. Trimming took off 0 bases at V and 0 bases at J, with 7 bases between the two ends. The CDR3 protein is CASSLGGLSYEQYF. DNA of the CDR3: TGTGCCAGCAGCTTGGGAGGGCTCTCCTACGAGCAGTACTTC.

This clone has just one count. This chain uses TRBV2 with TRBJ1-1, with 8 bases that match TRBD1. V shed 7 bases, J shed 5 bases, and the junction held 9 bases outside the gene matches. This CDR3 is built from 14 residues. CDR1 SNHLY and CDR2 FYNNEI come from the germline V gene. In DNA, the CDR3 is TGTGCCAGCAACCCGGACAGGGTCGGGACTGAAGCTTTCTTT. Amino acids: CASNPDRVGTEAFF.

The chain uses TRBV5-5 and TRBJ1-5; perhaps TRBD1 as D (5 bases). CDR1 is SGHKS, CDR2 YYEKEE, per germline (reference sequence). V lost 0 bases and J lost 6, with 13 bases in between. This CDR3 is 15 amino acids long. The CDR3 sequence: CASSLDQGGTQPQHF. In DNA form, the CDR3 reads TGTGCCAGCAGCTTGGACCAGGGAGGGACTCAGCCCCAGCATTTT.

V gene TRBV27 combines with J gene TRBJ2-2; D is uncertain. CDR1 is MNHEY and CDR2 is SMNVEV in the germline V gene (reference sequence). The CDR3 covers 14 residues. The V end was cut by 5 bases, the J end by 6 bases, with 13 bases between. The CDR3 is CASSLRTVPGELFF. The CDR3 nucleotides are TGTGCCAGCAGTCTCCGGACGGTCCCCGGGGAGCTGTTTTTT.

V is TRBV7-8 and J is TRBJ2-3; 10 nucleotides agree with TRBD2. Germline V gives CDR1 SGHVS, CDR2 FQNEAQ. V shed 3 bases, J shed 4 bases, and the junction held 1 base outside the gene matches. This CDR3 has 14 amino acids. The CDR3, as DNA: TGTGCCAGCAGCTTCGGGACTAGCGCAGATACGCAGTATTTT. Residues: CASSFGTSADTQYF.

The chain couples TRBV7-4 to TRBJ2-7; TRBD2 matches 7 bases. The CDR3 is 14 residues long. Per germline, CDR1 SGHVT and CDR2 SQSDAQ. V trimming: 5 bases; J trimming: 2 bases; junction bases outside the gene matches: 6. CDR3 sequence reads: CASSLLGGTYEQYF. The CDR3 bases are TGTGCCAGCAGCCTCCTGGGGGGGACCTACGAGCAGTACTTC.

V usage is TRBV5-1 and J usage is TRBJ2-5; 10 bases fit TRBD2. This CDR3 spans 15 amino acids. J was trimmed by 5 bases and V by 4 bases; bases with no gene match: 8. Germline V lookup: CDR1 SGHRS, CDR2 YFSETQ. The CDR3 DNA sequence: TGCGCCAGCAGCGCCGGGACTAGCGTAGGGGAGACCCAGTACTTC. Translating it yields CASSAGTSVGETQYF.

The rearrangement uses TRBV4-1 and TRBJ2-3; 9 positions match TRBD1. The germline V gene encodes CDR1 MGHRA and CDR2 YSYEKL. The CDR3 runs 15 residues. After removal of 1 base from V and 9 bases from J, the junction contained 8 bases not matched to a gene. CDR3 amino acids: CASSQGLQGAYTQYF. CDR3 nucleotides: TGCGCCAGCAGCCAAGGTTTACAGGGGGCATACACGCAGTATTTT.

The gene calls are TRBV6-4 and TRBJ2-3, with TRBD1 identical over 9 bases. Germline CDR1 reads MRHNA; CDR2 reads SNTAGT. V shed 0 bases, J shed 4 bases, and the junction held 5 bases outside the gene matches. There are 16 residues in the CDR3. Here the CDR3 DNA reads TGTGCCAGCAGTGACTCTACAGGGGGCTCCGCAGATACGCAGTATTTT. Protein sequence: CASSDSTGGSADTQYF.

The chain joins TRBV4-2 to TRBJ2-3, with 10 bases identical to TRBD2. After removal of 1 base from V and 4 bases from J, the junction contained 8 bases not matched to a gene. Germline V CDR1 and CDR2: LGHNA, YNFKEQ. This CDR3 is 17 amino acids long. The chain's CDR3 is CASSQVLSSGSSDTQYF. DNA of the CDR3: TGTGCCAGCAGCCAAGTACTGTCTAGCGGGAGTTCAGATACGCAGTATTTT.

The CDR3 DNA sequence: TGTGCCAGCAGTGAGGGACAGGGGGAGAGCTACACCTTC. Translated: CASSEGQGESYTF. The rearrangement links TRBV6-1 to TRBJ1-2; 11 bases agree with TRBD1. The germline CDR1 and CDR2 sequences are MNHNS and SASEGT. V gave up 3 bases and J gave up 9 bases; unmatched junction bases: 3. The CDR3 runs 13 residues.

The genes are TRBV6-4 and TRBJ2-7; 8 nucleotides line up with TRBD2. There are 14 residues in the CDR3. Losses at the gene ends were 4 bases for V and 4 bases for J; bases not matched to a gene: 6. Germline lookup yields CDR1 MRHNA and CDR2 SNTAGT. As DNA, the CDR3 is TGTGCCAGCAGTGGACGGGAGGGCCGATACGAGCAGTACTTC. It codes for CASSGREGRYEQYF.

V is TRBV28 and J is TRBJ2-1; the D gene is possibly TRBD1 (6 bases). V was clipped by 7 bases and J by 5 bases, with 21 bases between them. The CDR3 loop spans 16 amino acids. Germline V gene sequence: CDR1 MDHEN, CDR2 SYDVKM. CDR3 coding DNA: TGTGCCAGCACCGAGCGAGTAGGGGGTAACAACAATGAGCAGTTCTTC. As protein: CASTERVGGNNNEQFF.

The chain joins TRBV5-6 to TRBJ2-3; D is tentatively TRBD1 or TRBD2 (6 bases each). This CDR3 contains 15 residues. The germline V gene encodes CDR1 SGHDT and CDR2 YYEEEE. The V gene lost 0 bases and the J gene lost 4 bases, with 12 bases spanning the gap. The chain's CDR3 is CASSLEGGEADTQYF. The CDR3 bases are TGTGCCAGCAGCTTGGAGGGGGGAGAGGCAGATACGCAGTATTTT.

The chain combines TRBV11-2 with TRBJ1-2; the D gene is possibly TRBD1 (6 bases). Per germline, CDR1 SGHAT and CDR2 FQNNGV. The CDR3 contains 16 residues. V was shortened by 3 bases and J by 3 bases, with 17 bases between the two germline ends. The CDR3 DNA sequence: TGTGCCAGCAGCTTTTTTCAACTCCCAGGGGACTATGGCTACACCTTC. Translation: CASSFFQLPGDYGYTF.

This clone was counted only a few times. The J gene is TRBJ1-6, the V gene TRBV24-1; D is uncertain. V lost 7 bases and J lost 1, with 4 bases in between. Looked up from germline, CDR1 is KGHDR and CDR2 is SFDVKD. There are 13 residues in the CDR3. The CDR3 spells CATRESYNSPLHF. In DNA, the CDR3 is TGTGCCACCAGGGAATCCTATAATTCACCCCTCCACTTT.

The rearrangement links TRBV18 to TRBJ2-7; 12 bases agree with TRBD2. The CDR3 spans 16 residues. With 2 bases clipped from V and 0 bases from J, the junction kept 2 bases outside the gene matches. Germline CDR1 is KGHSH and CDR2 is LQKENI. The CDR3 sequence: CASSPSTSGSSYEQYF. CDR3 bases: TGTGCCAGCTCACCATCGACTAGCGGGAGCTCCTACGAGCAGTACTTC.